A single sample is the source of the 18 T cell receptor beta chains below, sequenced in a study of CD4 T cells in relation to SARS-CoV-2 and coronaviruses. Profiled with immunoSEQ multiplex PCR; TCRdb holds only in-frame clones, not every one. In the table there are just over 35,000 clones, more than 65% of which are singletons. For these TCRs, the target antigens are not known. The source material was memory CD4+ T cells from PBMCs, cultured in vitro. The receptors were sampled from an adult with COVID-19.

A few counts support this clone. The V and J genes are TRBV6-2 or TRBV6-3 and TRBJ2-5; D is uncertain. The ends were cut back, 2 bases at V and 5 bases at J, with 15 bases in the middle. Germline V gene data show CDR1 as MNHEY and CDR2 as SVGEGT. The CDR3 has 15 residues. Here the CDR3 reads CASSYGVARLETQYF. The CDR3 DNA follows: TGTGCCAGCAGTTACGGTGTGGCTAGATTGGAGACCCAGTACTTC.

The rearrangement uses TRBV3-1 (or the pseudogene TRBV3-2) and TRBJ1-3; no reliable D call. Trimming shortened V by 2 bases and J by 5 bases, and 10 bases separated the two germline ends. Germline-derived CDR1 and CDR2 are LGHDT and YNNKEL (reference sequence). The CDR3 is 14 amino acids. In DNA form, the CDR3 reads TGTGCCAGCAGCCAACTGACACGACGAAACACCATATATTTT. Protein sequence: CASSQLTRRNTIYF.

The rearrangement links TRBV28 to TRBJ2-7; 8 bases map to TRBD1. Germline V lookup: CDR1 MDHEN, CDR2 SYDVKM. This CDR3 has 14 amino acids. V was pared by 7 bases and J by 2 bases, with 7 bases of the junction left unmatched. CDR3 amino acids: CASIGQGLTYEQYF. The CDR3 nucleotides are TGTGCCAGCATCGGACAGGGACTTACCTACGAGCAGTACTTC. Combining the CDR3 with reference TRBV28 and TRBJ2-7 gives the whole variable domain DVKVTQSSRYLVKRTGEKVFLECVQDMDHENMFWYRQDPGLGLRLIYFSYDVKMKEKGDIPEGYSVSREKKERFSLILESASTNQTSMYLCASIGQGLTYEQYFGPGTRLTVT.

This chain links TRBV7-9 with TRBJ2-1, with D perhaps matching TRBD2 (6 bases). Germline V gene data show CDR1 as SEHNR and CDR2 as FQNEAQ (reference sequence). V was cut by 5 bases and J by 6 bases, with 23 bases left in between. CDR3 length: 17 amino acids. The CDR3 DNA reads as TGTGCCAGCAGCCCCCCCGACTGGGCGGGGAAAGTCAATGAGCAGTTCTTC. Translating it yields CASSPPDWAGKVNEQFF.

The gene calls are TRBV3-1 (or the pseudogene TRBV3-2) and TRBJ1-2; D gene uncertain. This CDR3 spans 13 amino acids. V shed 6 bases and J shed 8 bases, with 16 bases lying between them. Germline CDR1 reads LGHDT; CDR2 reads YNNKEL (reference sequence). The CDR3, as DNA: TGTGCCAGCAGACTAACCCGGGGTGGCGGCTACACCTTC. Its protein product is CASRLTRGGGYTF.

The gene calls are TRBV5-1 and TRBJ2-2; D remains unclear. CDR3 length: 17 amino acids. V was pared by 2 bases and J by 1 base, with 15 bases between. Germline-derived CDR1 and CDR2 are SGHRS and YFSETQ. The CDR3 here is CASSLFEAAKNTGELFF. CDR3 in DNA: TGCGCCAGCAGCTTATTCGAGGCAGCAAAGAACACCGGGGAGCTGTTTTTT.

CDR3: CASSQVSRTGELFF. The CDR3 region has the DNA TGTGCCAGCAGCCAAGTCTCCCGGACCGGGGAGCTGTTTTTT. This sequence joins TRBV3-1 (or the pseudogene TRBV3-2) and TRBJ2-2; no clear D. Trimming left V 1 base short and J 5 bases short, with 8 bases between. The CDR3 is 14 amino acids. Germline V gives CDR1 LGHDT, CDR2 YNNKEL (reference sequence).

V is TRBV18 and J is TRBJ1-1, with D perhaps TRBD1 (6 bases). Trimming removed 0 bases at V and 4 bases at J, with 15 bases between. The CDR3 covers 16 residues. The V gene's germline CDR1 is KGHSH and CDR2 LQKENI. The CDR3 DNA sequence: TGTGCCAGCTCACCACCGGCAGGGGCTGGGAGCACTGAAGCTTTCTTT. This gives the protein CASSPPAGAGSTEAFF.

The rearrangement links TRBV5-1 to TRBJ2-3; TRBD1 is a possible D gene (5 bases). Trimming removed 4 bases from V and 1 base from J, with 16 bases in between. The germline gives CDR1 SGHRS, CDR2 YFSETQ. CDR3 length: 16 amino acids. CDR3: CASSPQGGLRTDTQYF. In DNA, the CDR3 is TGCGCCAGCAGCCCCCAGGGTGGTCTACGCACAGATACGCAGTATTTT.

This chain joins TRBV3-1 (or the pseudogene TRBV3-2) and TRBJ2-7; 13 nucleotides line up with TRBD2. Germline V CDR1 and CDR2: LGHDT, YNNKEL (reference sequence). V trimming: 4 bases; J trimming: 7 bases; junction bases outside the gene matches: 7. The CDR3 runs to 15 residues. The CDR3 is CASSPHTSGRGEQYF. As DNA, the CDR3 is TGTGCCAGCAGCCCACACACTAGCGGGAGGGGTGAGCAGTACTTC.

The gene calls are TRBV5-1 and TRBJ2-2; D uncertain. The germline V gene encodes CDR1 SGHRS and CDR2 YFSETQ. The V end lost 6 bases, the J end lost 1 base, and 13 bases lay between the germline ends. The CDR3 contains 15 residues. The CDR3 DNA sequence: TGCGCCAGCACCCGGACGGTGGGGAACACCGGGGAGCTGTTTTTT. This translates into CASTRTVGNTGELFF.

This clone was recorded a few times. The junction departs from germline at one end; a sequencing error may be responsible. The chain combines TRBV19 with TRBJ2-2; D gene uncertain. This CDR3 is built from 13 residues. Germline lookup yields CDR1 LNHDA and CDR2 SQIVND (reference sequence). CDR3 in amino acids: CASSVDRTGELFF. The CDR3 region has the DNA TGTGCCAGTAGTGTAGACCGCACCGGGGAGCTGTTTTTT.

The V call is TRBV6-6, the J call TRBJ2-7, with a weak D call TRBD2 (6 bases). Germline V CDR1 and CDR2: MNHNY, SVGAGI (reference sequence). V lost 6 bases and J 2 bases, leaving 14 bases between the germline ends. The CDR3 consists of 14 residues. The CDR3 nucleotides read TGTGCCAGCAGCCAGGGACTTAGAACCTACGAGCAGTACTTC. It codes for CASSQGLRTYEQYF.

The chain couples TRBV6-5 to TRBJ2-7; unclear D gene. Germline loops: CDR1 MNHEY, CDR2 SVGAGI. The V end lost 3 bases, the J end lost 4 bases, and 13 bases lay between the germline ends. This CDR3 has 14 amino acids. CDR3 in amino acids: CASSYTPGIYEQYF. For the CDR3, the DNA is TGTGCCAGCAGTTATACCCCAGGAATATACGAGCAGTACTTC.

The CDR3 nucleotides are TGTGCCACCCAGAACGTGCCGGGGCGGCAGGACTCCAATGAGCAGTTCTTC. Its protein product is CATQNVPGRQDSNEQFF. This chain joins TRBV24-1 and TRBJ2-1; either TRBD1 or TRBD2 may fit D (5 bases each). Germline CDR1 is KGHDR and CDR2 is SFDVKD. Trimming removed 9 bases from V and 6 bases from J, with 26 bases in between. CDR3 length equals 17 residues.

The chain has TRBV10-3 and TRBJ1-5; TRBD1 matches 7 bases. The CDR3 is made up of 18 amino acids. Germline assignment: CDR1 ENHRY and CDR2 SYGVKD. J was trimmed by 3 bases and V by 3 bases; bases with no gene match: 14. The CDR3 nucleotides are TGTGCCATCAGTGACCCTCAGGGTTCCGGGACAGACAATCAGCCCCAGCATTTT. Residues: CAISDPQGSGTDNQPQHF.

The chain links TRBV11-2 to TRBJ1-3; no reliable D call. The CDR3 loop spans 15 amino acids. Germline assignment: CDR1 SGHAT and CDR2 FQNNGV. V was clipped by 1 base and J by 0 bases, with 7 bases between them. The DNA of the CDR3 is TGTGCCAGCAGCTTAGCAGGACTCTCTGGAAACACCATATATTTT. Its protein product is CASSLAGLSGNTIYF.

The chain couples TRBV6-2 or TRBV6-3 to TRBJ2-7; possibly TRBD2 for D (6 bases). The CDR3 runs 15 residues. Trimming cost V 0 bases and J 2 bases, with 11 bases left between them. From germline, CDR1 is MNHEY and CDR2 SVGEGT. CDR3 in amino acids: CASSYSMEGAYEQYF. The DNA for the CDR3 is TGTGCCAGCAGTTACTCGATGGAGGGCGCCTACGAGCAGTACTTC.